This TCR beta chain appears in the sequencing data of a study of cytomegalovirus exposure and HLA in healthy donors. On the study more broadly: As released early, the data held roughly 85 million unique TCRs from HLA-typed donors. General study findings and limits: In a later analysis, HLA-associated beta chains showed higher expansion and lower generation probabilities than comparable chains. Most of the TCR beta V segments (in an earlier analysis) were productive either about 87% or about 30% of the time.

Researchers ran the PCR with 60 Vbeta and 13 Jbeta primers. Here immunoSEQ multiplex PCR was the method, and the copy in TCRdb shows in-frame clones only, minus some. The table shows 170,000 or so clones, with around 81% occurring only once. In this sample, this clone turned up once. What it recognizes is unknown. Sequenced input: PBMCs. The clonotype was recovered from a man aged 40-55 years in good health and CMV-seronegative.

As DNA, the CDR3 is TGCGCCAGCAGCTGGGAAGGGGGCTATATGAACACTGAAGCTTTCTTT. It codes for CASSWEGGYMNTEAFF. This sequence joins TRBV5-1 and TRBJ1-1, with 7 bases identical to TRBD1. Germline values: CDR1 SGHRS, CDR2 YFSETQ. The CDR3 has 16 residues. V dropped 3 bases and J dropped 0; count of bases not matched to a gene: 8.